This T cell receptor beta chain was observed in a study of blood T cells in healthy people across ages. The second PCR ran about 6 to 11 cycles with a sample-barcoded 5' primer and J-beta primers. TCRdb passed the 5' RACE reads through MiXCR, listing each CDR3 protein once. The profile shows 1.5 million to 2 million distinct CDR3 sequences, roughly 27% of them singletons. Germline CDR1 is KGHSH and CDR2 is LQKENI. CDR3 length: 13 residues. Trimming stripped 2 bases from V and 10 bases from J, with 14 bases between. This clonotype has a handful of counts. The chain combines TRBV18 with TRBJ1-1; no definite D call. This receptor was identified in a woman between 25 and 40 years old in good health. Source material: blood. The CDR3 nucleotides are TGTGCCAGCTCACCAGATATGAGTCGGGGAGCTTTCTTT. It encodes CASSPDMSRGAFF.